This T cell receptor beta chain appears in the sequencing data of a study of a mutant IDH1 vaccine in newly diagnosed glioma (dated by TCRdb to the early 2020s). Regarding the study in general: Eight vaccinations were administered to patients in weeks 1, 3, 5, 7, 11, 15, 19 and 23, corresponding to visits V03 through V10. Of the 25 to 40 patients who were treated, around 62% were male and approximately 38% were female, and the mean age was around 40 years. For exploratory analyses, 25 to 30 treated patients had longitudinal TCRB deep sequencing done wherever samples were available. Vaccination started 4-6 weeks after radiotherapy alone, or was given together with temozolomide cycles in the groups whose treatment included chemotherapy. Peripheral blood was drawn at six visits: V03 (baseline), V05, V07, V10, V12 and V13. Before enrollment, patients had received standard therapy of radiotherapy alone, temozolomide alone, or radiochemotherapy with temozolomide; most received the combination. What the work shows at the level of the full study, not this receptor alone: Availability determined which PBMC samples were chosen for TCRB deep sequencing. Changes in the top peripheral T cell clonotypes picked up by TCRB sequencing did not appear to be linked to pseudoprogression. Immune responses induced by the vaccine were seen in around 93% of patients across multiple MHC alleles. It was noted by the authors that analyses of patient blood samples could not be reproduced owing to sample limitations.

A note on this clone: The antigen it recognizes is unknown. No base quality information exists; no much larger clone differs at one position.

The meaning of the sample's time point label: week 11, during vaccination. A 20-mer mutant IDH1 peptide at 300 micrograms in Montanide made up each vaccine dose, which was injected subcutaneously together with topical imiquimod. The donors had newly diagnosed IDH1-mutant astrocytomas of WHO grade 3 or 4 that showed loss of nuclear ATRX. The samples were drawn from NOA16, a multicentre, single-arm, open-label phase I trial in Germany that tested a mutant IDH1 peptide vaccine in humans for the first time. The DNeasy Blood and Tissue Kit was used to extract genomic DNA from EDTA blood for TCRB sequencing. The library was obtained by the immunoSEQ multiplex PCR assay. Rearranged TCR beta chain sequences were amplified using the hsTCRB Kit according to the manufacturer's protocol. TCRB libraries were sequenced on an Illumina MiSeq. On the authors' methods: Demultiplexing, trimming and gene mapping were performed with the kit vendor's proprietary platform. Entries here come from immuneACCESS through TCRdb and include only in-frame sequences with V and J called. Some clones fail to appear in such tables; in the studies checked, an unresolved V gene covers under half of the shortfall, and the cause of the remainder is unknown. For V, J and clone size, that table is used; D and trimming come from the DNA. The sample includes 55,000 to 70,000 clones, with about nine tenths observed a single time. Roughly 1.9% of the sample is taken by the ten largest.

The CDR3 covers 13 residues, taking in both the cysteine and the phenylalanine. CDR3 DNA only is kept here, 39 bases in frame from base 1. The V and J ends are trimmed by 1 base and 2 bases, leaving 4 bases between them. For CDR1 and CDR2, the germline V gene lists SGHDT and YYEEEE. The chain links TRBV5-6 with TRBJ1-3, with the D gene too uncertain to name. The receptor was derived from a man between 40 and 49 years old with glioma. Material: PBMCs, obtained from a glioma patient whose treatment included an IDH1 peptide vaccine. The DNA is TGTGCCAGCAGCTTGAGTCCTGGAAACACCATATATTTT. The resulting protein is CASSLSPGNTIYF.